The sequence of this T cell receptor beta chain was determined in a study of T-cell reconstitution after alpha-beta-depleted transplantation in children. Construction of the TCRbeta library involved unique molecular identifiers. TCRdb redid the calling of the PCR reads with MiXCR, one entry per CDR3 protein. Counted here are 500,000 to 600,000 distinct CDR3 sequences, 30% to 35% occurring once; the ten biggest clones make up approximately 2.3%. With 4 bases clipped from V and 7 bases from J, the junction kept 10 bases outside the gene matches. Germline loops: CDR1 SEHNR, CDR2 FQNEAQ (reference sequence). The CDR3 loop spans 16 amino acids.

The sample in question was PBMCs from the stem cell graft donor, obtained from the stem cell graft. The chain is built from TRBV7-9 and TRBJ1-5; 10 nucleotides align to TRBD1. The TCR comes from a human donor who donated a stem cell graft to a child with aplastic anemia. The CDR3 here is CASSSSGTGVGQPQHF. CDR3 sequence (DNA): TGTGCCAGCAGCTCTTCCGGGACAGGGGTTGGGCAGCCCCAGCATTTT.